This TCR beta chain was captured by sequencing in a study of early T cells in non-severe SARS-CoV-2 infection. About the study: Investigators sequenced bulk RNA drawn from unsorted whole blood, and chains remained unpaired.

Each single cDNA molecule received a unique molecular identifier. MiXCR, run by TCRdb on the 5' RACE reads, gives a single entry per CDR3 protein. The sample records around 83,000 distinct CDR3 sequences, roughly 12% being singletons. This CDR3 has 16 amino acids. Trimming removed 7 bases from V and 3 bases from J; junction bases left unmatched: 9. Germline assignment: CDR1 WSHSY and CDR2 SAAADI. This clonotype appeared a single time. The clonotype was recovered from an adult who was a healthcare worker with PCR-confirmed SARS-CoV-2 infection or an uninfected control (not recorded which). This chain links TRBV10-2 with TRBJ2-7; TRBD2 aligns across 13 bases. This material consisted of whole blood, taken at baseline. CDR3 DNA sequence: TGCGCCAGCAACCCCCCCGGGACTAGCGGGAACTACGAGCAGTACTTC. Translating gives CASNPPGTSGNYEQYF.